These 11 T cell receptor beta chains were all obtained from the same sample, sequenced in a study of blood T cells in healthy people across ages. It was with a sample-barcoded 5' primer and a J-beta primer mix that a second PCR of roughly 7 to 12 cycles was run. TCRdb redid the calling of the 5' RACE reads with MiXCR, one entry per CDR3 protein. The sample holds some 1.8 million distinct CDR3 sequences, about two fifths seen once. Sequenced input: blood. These receptors all stem from a human donor in good health.

This clonotype appeared a single time. The genes are TRBV7-2 and TRBJ1-2, with unresolved D. The CDR3 loop spans 17 amino acids. Trimming removed 5 bases at V and 7 bases at J, with 26 bases between. CDR1 and CDR2 from the germline V gene are SGHTA and FQGNSA. In DNA, the CDR3 is TGTGCCAGCAGCGGGCTTAGAGGAAAAGTTGAAGGTCTTGGCTACACCTTC. It translates to CASSGLRGKVEGLGYTF.

This clonotype was seen more than once but under ten times. The chain has TRBV4-1 and TRBJ2-5, with 10 bases fitting TRBD1. The ends lost 4 bases at V and 0 bases at J; junction bases unmatched: 5. The CDR3 length is 16 residues. Germline V lookup: CDR1 MGHRA, CDR2 YSYEKL. CDR3: CASSRGQGVYQETQYF. CDR3 DNA sequence: TGCGCCAGCAGCCGAGGACAGGGGGTGTACCAAGAGACCCAGTACTTC.

This clonotype turned up a few times. This chain links TRBV6-2 or TRBV6-3 with TRBJ2-3; D may be TRBD1 (6 bases). This CDR3 is built from 15 residues. Per the germline V gene, CDR1 is MNHEY and CDR2 is SVGEGT. V lost 4 bases and J 3 bases, leaving 14 bases between the germline ends. CDR3 in DNA: TGTGCCAGCAGTTCCTACAGGGATCGGACAGATACGCAGTATTTT. This gives the protein CASSSYRDRTDTQYF.

V is TRBV6-6 and J is TRBJ1-4, with D possibly TRBD1 on 5 matching bases. From germline, CDR1 is MNHNY and CDR2 SVGAGI (reference sequence). V was clipped by 6 bases and J by 4 bases, with 12 bases between them. The CDR3 extends over 14 amino acids. The CDR3 region has the DNA TGTGCCAGCAGGGCTCAGGGTGGTAATGAAAAACTGTTTTTT. Its translation is CASRAQGGNEKLFF.

This clonotype was recorded a few times. This chain joins TRBV10-3 and TRBJ1-1; no firm D call. The CDR3 extends over 14 amino acids. Germline V gene lookup returns CDR1 ENHRY and CDR2 SYGVKD. Trimming left V 7 bases short and J 2 bases short, with 14 bases between. This CDR3 reads CAITSGGFNTEAFF. The CDR3, as DNA: TGTGCCATCACAAGCGGAGGTTTTAACACTGAAGCTTTCTTT.

This clonotype was observed a few times. The rearrangement uses TRBV7-2 and TRBJ2-5; 7 nucleotides align to TRBD1. Germline trimming cut 1 base from V and 5 bases from J; bases unmatched to any gene: 10. CDR1 and CDR2 (germline): SGHTA, FQGNSA. The CDR3 extends over 16 amino acids. CDR3 DNA sequence: TGTGCCAGCAGCTTAGGGTTCGGGACAGTTCTGGAGACCCAGTACTTC. As protein: CASSLGFGTVLETQYF. Together with reference TRBV7-2 and TRBJ2-5, the CDR3 gives the full variable domain: GAGVSQSPSNKVTEKGKDVELRCDPISGHTALYWYRQSLGQGLEFLIYFQGNSAPDKSGLPSDRFSAERTGGSVSTLTIQRTQQEDSAVYLCASSLGFGTVLETQYFGPGTRLLVL.

Note on this clonotype: The junction departs from germline at one end; a sequencing error may be responsible. The V gene is TRBV6-2 or TRBV6-3, the J gene TRBJ2-3, with TRBD2 matching over 8 bases. The CDR3 consists of 14 residues. Germline loops: CDR1 MNHEY, CDR2 SVGEGT. CDR3 coding DNA: TGTGCCAGCAGGGATAGCGGGGAAGGGAATACGCTGTATTTT. This gives the protein CASRDSGEGNTLYF.

This clonotype has more than one count but fewer than ten. The chain joins TRBV27 to TRBJ2-7; D unclear. The length of the CDR3 is 15 residues. The ends were cut back, 2 bases at V and 0 bases at J, with 11 bases in the middle. CDR1 is MNHEY, CDR2 SMNVEV, per germline (reference sequence). The CDR3 protein is CASSLIRSVSYEQYF. The CDR3 bases are TGTGCCAGCAGTTTAATCCGTAGTGTCTCCTACGAGCAGTACTTC.

This chain uses TRBV29-1 with TRBJ1-2; TRBD1 aligns across 8 bases. Germline-derived CDR1 and CDR2 are SQVTM and ANQGSEA. The CDR3 sequence is 19 residues long. V lost 0 bases to trimming and J lost 2 bases; unmatched junction nucleotides: 17. The CDR3 DNA reads as TGCAGCGTTGAAGATTGGGGACAGGAAAGTCTGAGTGGGAACTATGGCTACACCTTC. This sequence encodes CSVEDWGQESLSGNYGYTF.

This clonotype was seen only a few times. This chain connects TRBV14 to TRBJ2-5; the D is unclear. Trimming shortened V by 1 base and J by 3 bases, and 12 bases separated the two germline ends. Germline V gene sequence: CDR1 SGHDN, CDR2 FVKESK. The CDR3 consists of 15 residues. CDR3 sequence (DNA): TGTGCCAGCAGCCAAGGAAGGTATCAGGAAGAGACCCAGTACTTC. Translation: CASSQGRYQEETQYF.

This chain connects TRBV7-3 to TRBJ2-6, with TRBD1 matching 10 bases. Per the germline V gene, CDR1 is SGHTA and CDR2 is FQGTGA. V was pared by 5 bases and J by 0 bases, with 4 bases of the junction left unmatched. The CDR3 has 17 amino acids. The DNA of the CDR3 is TGTGCCAGCAGCCCCGGGACAGGGGACTCTGGGGCCAACGTCCTGACTTTC. This translates into CASSPGTGDSGANVLTF.